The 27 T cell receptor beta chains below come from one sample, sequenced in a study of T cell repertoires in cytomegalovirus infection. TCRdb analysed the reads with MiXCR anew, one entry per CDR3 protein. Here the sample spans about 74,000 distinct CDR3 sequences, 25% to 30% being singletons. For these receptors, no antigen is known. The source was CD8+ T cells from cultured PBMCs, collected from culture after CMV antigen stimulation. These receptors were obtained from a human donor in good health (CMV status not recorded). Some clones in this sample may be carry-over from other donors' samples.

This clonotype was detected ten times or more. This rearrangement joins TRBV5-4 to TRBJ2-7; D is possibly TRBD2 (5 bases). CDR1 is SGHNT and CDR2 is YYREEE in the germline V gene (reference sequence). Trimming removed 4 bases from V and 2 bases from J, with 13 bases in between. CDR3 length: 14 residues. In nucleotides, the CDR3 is TGTGCCAGCAGCCATTCGACTATAGCCTACGAGCAGTACTTC. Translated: CASSHSTIAYEQYF.

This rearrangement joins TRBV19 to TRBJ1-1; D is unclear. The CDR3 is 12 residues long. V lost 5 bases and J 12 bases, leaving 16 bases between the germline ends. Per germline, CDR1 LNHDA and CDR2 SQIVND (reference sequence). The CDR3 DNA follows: TGTGCCAGTAGTTTGGCAGCCCCCCCCACTTTCTTT. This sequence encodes CASSLAAPPTFF.

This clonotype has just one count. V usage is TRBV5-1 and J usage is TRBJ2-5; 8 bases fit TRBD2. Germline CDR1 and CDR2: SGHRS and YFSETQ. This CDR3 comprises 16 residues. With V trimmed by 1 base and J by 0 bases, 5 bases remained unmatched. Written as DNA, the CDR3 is TGCGCCAGCAGCTTGTCGGGAGGGCCGTACCAAGAGACCCAGTACTTC. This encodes CASSLSGGPYQETQYF.

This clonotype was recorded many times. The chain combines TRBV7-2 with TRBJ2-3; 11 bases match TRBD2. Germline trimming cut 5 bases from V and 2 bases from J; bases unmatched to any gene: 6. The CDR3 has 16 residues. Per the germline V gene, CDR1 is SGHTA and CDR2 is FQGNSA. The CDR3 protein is CASSRLAGRFTDTQYF. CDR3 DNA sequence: TGTGCCAGCAGCAGACTAGCGGGGAGATTCACAGATACGCAGTATTTT.

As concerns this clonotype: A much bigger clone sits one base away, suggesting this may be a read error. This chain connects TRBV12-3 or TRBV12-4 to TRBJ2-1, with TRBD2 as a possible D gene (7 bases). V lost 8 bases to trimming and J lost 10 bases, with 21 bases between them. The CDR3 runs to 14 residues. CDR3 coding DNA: TGTGCCAGCGCTTTTAGGGGGGGTAATAAAGAGCAGTTCTTC. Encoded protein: CASAFRGGNKEQFF.

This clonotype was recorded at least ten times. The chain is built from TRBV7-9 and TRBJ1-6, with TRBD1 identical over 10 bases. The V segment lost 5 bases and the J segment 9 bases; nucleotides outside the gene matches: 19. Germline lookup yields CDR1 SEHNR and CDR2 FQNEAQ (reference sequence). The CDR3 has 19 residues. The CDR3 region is CASSGTRRTGGGRSSPLHF. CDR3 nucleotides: TGTGCCAGCAGCGGGACACGCCGGACAGGGGGAGGCCGGTCTTCACCCCTCCACTTT.

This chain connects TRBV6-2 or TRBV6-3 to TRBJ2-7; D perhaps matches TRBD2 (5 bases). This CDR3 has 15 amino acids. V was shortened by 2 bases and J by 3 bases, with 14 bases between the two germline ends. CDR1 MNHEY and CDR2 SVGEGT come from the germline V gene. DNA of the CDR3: TGTGCCAGCAGTTACAGCGGTCTAGCCCGCTACGAGCAGTACTTC. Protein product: CASSYSGLARYEQYF.

The CDR3 is CASSIWGRGDQPQHF. As DNA, the CDR3 is TGTGCCAGTAGTATTTGGGGGCGCGGGGATCAGCCCCAGCATTTT. This chain links TRBV19 with TRBJ1-5; D is perhaps TRBD1 (6 bases). CDR3 length: 15 amino acids. Trimming cost V 3 bases and J 5 bases, with 14 bases left between them. CDR1 is LNHDA and CDR2 is SQIVND in the germline V gene (reference sequence).

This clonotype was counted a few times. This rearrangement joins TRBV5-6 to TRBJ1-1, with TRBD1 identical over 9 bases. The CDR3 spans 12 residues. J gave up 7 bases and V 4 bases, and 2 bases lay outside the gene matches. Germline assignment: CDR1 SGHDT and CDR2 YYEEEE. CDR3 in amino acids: CASSRTGDEAFF. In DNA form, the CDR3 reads TGTGCCAGCAGCCGGACAGGGGATGAAGCTTTCTTT.

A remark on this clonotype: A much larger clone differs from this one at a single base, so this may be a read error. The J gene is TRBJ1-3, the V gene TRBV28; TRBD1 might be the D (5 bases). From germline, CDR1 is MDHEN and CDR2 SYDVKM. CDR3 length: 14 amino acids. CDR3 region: CASSFGGVGSTIYF. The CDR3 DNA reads TGTGCCAGCAGTTTTGGGGGTGTTGGAAGCACCATATATTTT.

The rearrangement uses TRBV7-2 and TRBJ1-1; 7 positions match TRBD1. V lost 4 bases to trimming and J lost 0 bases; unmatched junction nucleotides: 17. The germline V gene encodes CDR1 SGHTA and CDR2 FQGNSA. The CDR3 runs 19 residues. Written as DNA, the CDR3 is TGTGCCAGCAGCTCACGTCTCTTGAGTCAGGGGGTGGTGAACACTGAAGCTTTCTTT. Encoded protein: CASSSRLLSQGVVNTEAFF.

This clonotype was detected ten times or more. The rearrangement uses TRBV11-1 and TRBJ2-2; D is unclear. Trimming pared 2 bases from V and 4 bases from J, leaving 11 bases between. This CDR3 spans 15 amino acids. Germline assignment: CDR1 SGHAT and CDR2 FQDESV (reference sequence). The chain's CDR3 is CASSLTETATGELFF. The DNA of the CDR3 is TGTGCCAGCAGCTTAACTGAAACGGCCACCGGGGAGCTGTTTTTT.

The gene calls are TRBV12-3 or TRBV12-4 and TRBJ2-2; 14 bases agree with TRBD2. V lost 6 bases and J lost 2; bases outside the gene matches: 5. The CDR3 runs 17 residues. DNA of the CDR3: TGTGCCAGCAGAGGGACTAGCGGGAGCCCCAACACCGGGGAGCTGTTTTTT. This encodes CASRGTSGSPNTGELFF.

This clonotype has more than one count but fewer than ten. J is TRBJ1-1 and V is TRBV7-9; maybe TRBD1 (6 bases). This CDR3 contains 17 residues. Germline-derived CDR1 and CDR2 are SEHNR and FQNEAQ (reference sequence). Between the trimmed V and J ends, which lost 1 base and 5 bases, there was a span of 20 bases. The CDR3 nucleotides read TGTGCCAGCAGCTTAGTCGGGTCGGACAGTGGAAGAACTGAAGCTTTCTTT. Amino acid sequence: CASSLVGSDSGRTEAFF.

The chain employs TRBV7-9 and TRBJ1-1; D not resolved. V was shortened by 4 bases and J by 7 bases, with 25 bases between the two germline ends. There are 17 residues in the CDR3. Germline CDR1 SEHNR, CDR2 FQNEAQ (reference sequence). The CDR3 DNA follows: TGTGCCAGCAGCTCCCTCGGAAACAGTGGTCTTATCGGTGAAGCTTTCTTT. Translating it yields CASSSLGNSGLIGEAFF.

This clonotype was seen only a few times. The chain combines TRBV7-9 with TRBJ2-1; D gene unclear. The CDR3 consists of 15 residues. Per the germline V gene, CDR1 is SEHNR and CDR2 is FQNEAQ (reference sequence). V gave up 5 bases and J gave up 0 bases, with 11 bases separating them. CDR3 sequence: CASSPGPNSYNEQFF. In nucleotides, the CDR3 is TGTGCCAGCAGCCCCGGACCCAACTCCTACAATGAGCAGTTCTTC.

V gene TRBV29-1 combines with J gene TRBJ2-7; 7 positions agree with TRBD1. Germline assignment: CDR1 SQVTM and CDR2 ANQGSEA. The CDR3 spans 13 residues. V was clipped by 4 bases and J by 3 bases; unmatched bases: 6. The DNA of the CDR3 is TGCAGCGTTGCAGAGGACAGGAGCTACGAGCAGTACTTC. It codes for CSVAEDRSYEQYF.

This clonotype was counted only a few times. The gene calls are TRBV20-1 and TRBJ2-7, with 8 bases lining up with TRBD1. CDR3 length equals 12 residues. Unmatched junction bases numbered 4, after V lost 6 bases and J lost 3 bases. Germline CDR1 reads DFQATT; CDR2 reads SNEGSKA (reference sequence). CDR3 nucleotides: TGCAGTGCAACACAGGGGGTCTACGAGCAGTACTTC. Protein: CSATQGVYEQYF.

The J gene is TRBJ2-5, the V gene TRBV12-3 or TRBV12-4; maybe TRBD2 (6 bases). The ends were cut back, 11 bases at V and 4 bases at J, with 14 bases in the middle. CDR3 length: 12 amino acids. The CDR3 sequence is CAVAGRTETQYF. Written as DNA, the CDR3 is TGTGCCGTTGCGGGGAGAACAGAGACCCAGTACTTC.

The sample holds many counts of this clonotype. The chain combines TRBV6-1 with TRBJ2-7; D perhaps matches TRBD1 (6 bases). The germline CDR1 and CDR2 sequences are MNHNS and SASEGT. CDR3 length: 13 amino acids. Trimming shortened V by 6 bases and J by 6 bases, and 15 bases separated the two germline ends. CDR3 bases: TGTGCCAGCAGCCTCCGGGACATAGGCGAGCAGTACTTC. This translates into CASSLRDIGEQYF.

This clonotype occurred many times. In DNA, the CDR3 is TGTGCCAGCAGCTTAAAGGCAGGTCACCTGAACACTGAAGCTTTCTTT. It yields the protein CASSLKAGHLNTEAFF. The V call is TRBV7-9, the J call TRBJ1-1, with D unclear. CDR1 is SEHNR and CDR2 is FQNEAQ in the germline V gene (reference sequence). The CDR3 runs 16 residues. The V gene lost 2 bases and the J gene lost 0 bases, with 13 bases spanning the gap.

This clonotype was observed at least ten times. Here the CDR3 DNA reads TGTGCCAGCAGCTTAGCGCGAGGACACAATGAGCAGTTCTTC. Its translation is CASSLARGHNEQFF. This chain links TRBV7-9 with TRBJ2-1, with unresolved D. V lost 0 bases, J lost 5 bases, and 8 bases lay in between. Germline V gene lookup returns CDR1 SEHNR and CDR2 FQNEAQ (reference sequence). This CDR3 has 14 residues.

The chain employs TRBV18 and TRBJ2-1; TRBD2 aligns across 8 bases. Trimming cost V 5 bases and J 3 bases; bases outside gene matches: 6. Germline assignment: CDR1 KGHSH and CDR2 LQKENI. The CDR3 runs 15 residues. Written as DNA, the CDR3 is TGTGCCAGCTCAACAAGCGGGGGACTCTACAATGAGCAGTTCTTC. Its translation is CASSTSGGLYNEQFF.

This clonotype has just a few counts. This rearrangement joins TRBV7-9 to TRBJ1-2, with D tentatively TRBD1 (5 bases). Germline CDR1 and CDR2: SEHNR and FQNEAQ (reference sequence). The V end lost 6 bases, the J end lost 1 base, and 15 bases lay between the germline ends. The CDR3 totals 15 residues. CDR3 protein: CASSISDKFNYGYTF. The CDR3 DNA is TGTGCCAGCAGTATCTCGGACAAGTTTAACTATGGCTACACCTTC.

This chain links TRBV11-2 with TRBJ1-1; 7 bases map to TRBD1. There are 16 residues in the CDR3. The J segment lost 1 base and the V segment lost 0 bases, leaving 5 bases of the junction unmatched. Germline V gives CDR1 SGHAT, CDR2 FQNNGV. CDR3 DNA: TGTGCCAGCAGCTTAGATCCCAGACAGGGGAACACTGAAGCTTTCTTT. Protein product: CASSLDPRQGNTEAFF. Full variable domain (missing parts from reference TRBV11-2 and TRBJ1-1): EAGVAQSPRYKIIEKRQSVAFWCNPISGHATLYWYQQILGQGPKLLIQFQNNGVVDDSQLPKDRFSAERLKGVDSTLKIQPAKLEDSAVYLCASSLDPRQGNTEAFFGQGTRLTVV.

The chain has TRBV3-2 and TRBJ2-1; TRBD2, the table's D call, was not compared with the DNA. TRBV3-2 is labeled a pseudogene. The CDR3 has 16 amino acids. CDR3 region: CASSPQLAGKSNEQFF. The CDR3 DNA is TGTGCCAGCAGCCCACAATTAGCGGGAAAGTCTAATGAGCAGTTCTTC.

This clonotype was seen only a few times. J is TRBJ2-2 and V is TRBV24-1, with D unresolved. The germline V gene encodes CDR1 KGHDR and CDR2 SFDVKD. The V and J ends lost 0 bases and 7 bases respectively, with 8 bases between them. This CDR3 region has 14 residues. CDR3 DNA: TGTGCCACCAGTGATTTGAGTTTCGTCGGGGAGCTGTTTTTT. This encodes CATSDLSFVGELFF.